This T cell receptor beta chain was profiled in a study of cytomegalovirus exposure and HLA in healthy donors. J gave up 6 bases and V 3 bases, and 9 bases lay outside the gene matches. This CDR3 has 15 amino acids. The germline gives CDR1 SGHTA, CDR2 FQGNSA. Points from the study as a whole: Indistinguishable V segments such as TRBV6-2 and TRBV6-3 were excluded. A likely sequencing artifact accounted for one observed cluster of highly shared sequence variants. Reportedly, diagnosis of cytomegalovirus status by the classifier showed high specificity and sensitivity. Per a prior analysis, the majority of TCR beta V segments were productive roughly 87% or roughly 30% of the time.

Amplification used 60 Vbeta primers and 13 Jbeta primers. Repertoires were generated with immunoSEQ multiplex PCR, while TCRdb's copy carries only in-frame clones and drops some. The table has approximately 40,000 clones, roughly 88% seen once. Note on this clone: Its matching antigen is unknown.

Sequenced sample: PBMCs. The gene calls are TRBV7-2 and TRBJ2-3; 7 bases are shared with TRBD2. The sequence was obtained from a middle-aged woman in good health and CMV-seropositive. This CDR3 is CASSLARGSWDTQYF. CDR3 DNA sequence: TGTGCCAGCAGCTTGGCGCGGGGGAGTTGGGATACGCAGTATTTT.